The 20 T cell receptor beta chains presented below share a single source sample, sequenced in a study of Tregs in tolerant kidney transplant recipients. Assay used: immunoSEQ multiplex PCR; TCRdb lists only in-frame clones, some missing. The sample includes roughly 32,000 clones. The material sequenced was CD8+ T cells from blood, taken before the transplant. These TCRs come from a human donor who received a combined kidney and bone marrow transplant.

For this clone: The read comes to an end 3 residues before the CDR3 does, leaving the germline J gene to fill in the end. J is TRBJ2-7 and V is TRBV5-6; 7 bases line up with TRBD2. Germline V gives CDR1 SGHDT, CDR2 YYEEEE. This CDR3 spans 14 amino acids. Germline trimming cut 2 bases from V and 3 bases from J; bases unmatched to any gene: 5. Incomplete CDR3 DNA: TGTGCCAGCAGCTTTAGCGGGCCAGACTACGAG. The encoded protein is CASSFSGPDYE. The CDR3 as a whole reads CASSFSGPDYEQYF.

As regards this clone: Read data end 3 residues before the CDR3 end; the end is taken from the germline J gene. V gene TRBV7-6 combines with J gene TRBJ2-2; 9 bases map to TRBD2. The V segment lost 9 bases and the J segment 4 bases; nucleotides outside the gene matches: 12. This CDR3 spans 16 amino acids. Looked up from germline, CDR1 is SGHVS and CDR2 is FNYEAQ. CDR3 DNA, as far as it was read: TGTGCCAGTAGGCTAGCGGGACCGCCGGGCACCGGGGAG. It yields the protein CASRLAGPPGTGE. The complete CDR3 reads CASRLAGPPGTGELFF. Complete variable domain (other parts from reference TRBV7-6 and TRBJ2-2): GAGVSQSPRYKVTKRGQDVALRCDPISGHVSLYWYRQALGQGPEFLTYFNYEAQQDKSGLPNDRFSAERPEGSISTLTIQRTEQRDSAMYRCASRLAGPPGTGELFFGEGSRLTVL.

A remark on this clone: One end of the junction varies from germline; a read error may be responsible. The sequenced CDR3 bases are TGTGCTAGCAGCTTGGGGTATGGGGCTAGGTACGAG. Amino acids: CASSLGYGARYE. The entire CDR3 sequence reads CASSLGYGARYEQYF. The V gene is TRBV7-7, the J gene TRBJ2-7; a possible D gene is TRBD1 (5 bases). The observed sequence ends 3 residues before the CDR3 terminus, with the missing tail filled in from the germline J gene. The CDR3 has 15 residues. Germline V gene data show CDR1 as SSHAT and CDR2 as FNYEAQ (reference sequence).

Regarding this clone: The read ends 3 residues before the CDR3 terminus; that terminus is restored from the germline J gene. The chain carries TRBV19 and TRBJ2-5; D gene unclear. Looked up from germline, CDR1 is LNHDA and CDR2 is SQIVND (reference sequence). The CDR3 totals 14 residues. The germline V and J ends were trimmed by 2 bases and 1 base, with 8 bases remaining between them. The CDR3 DNA, read in part, is TGTGCCAGTAGTATAATGGCTAGCCAAGAGACC. This translates into CASSIMASQET. The entire CDR3 is CASSIMASQETQYF.

A remark on this clone: The read gets to within 3 residues of the CDR3 end, and the germline J gene fills in the rest. The chain has TRBV20-1 and TRBJ2-3, with D perhaps matching TRBD2 (5 bases). The CDR3 covers 14 residues. Trimming removed 0 bases at V and 4 bases at J, with 11 bases between. Germline V gene sequence: CDR1 DFQATT, CDR2 SNEGSKA (reference sequence). The CDR3 protein is CSARDRGLPDTQYF. The covered CDR3 bases are TGCAGTGCTAGAGATCGAGGGTTGCCAGATACG.

For this clone: The CDR3 extends 3 residues past the end of the read, so its final part is completed from the germline J gene. The chain links TRBV7-9 to TRBJ2-1, with 9 bases aligning to TRBD2. The germline V gene encodes CDR1 SEHNR and CDR2 FQNEAQ (reference sequence). The V segment lost 5 bases and the J segment 9 bases; nucleotides outside the gene matches: 11. The CDR3 extends over 15 amino acids. The CDR3 loop is CASSPGVAGVVEQFF. The CDR3 DNA, read in part, is TGTGCCAGCAGCCCCGGGGTAGCGGGAGTAGTTGAG.

As concerns this clone: The read terminates 3 residues before the CDR3 end, so the remaining end is supplied by the germline J gene. The rearrangement links TRBV5-1 to TRBJ2-2, with a weak D call TRBD1 (5 bases). The CDR3 runs to 17 residues. Germline V gene data show CDR1 as SGHRS and CDR2 as YFSETQ. The V gene lost 3 bases and the J gene lost 2 bases, with 17 bases spanning the gap. The CDR3 sequence: CASSSDILGLNTGELFF. The part of the CDR3 DNA that was read is TGCGCCAGCAGCTCGGACATTCTGGGGCTTAACACCGGGGAG. Supplemented by reference TRBV5-1 and TRBJ2-2, the full variable domain reads KAGVTQTPRYLIKTRGQQVTLSCSPISGHRSVSWYQQTPGQGLQFLFEYFSETQRNKGNFPGRFSGRQFSNSRSEMNVSTLELGDSALYLCASSSDILGLNTGELFFGEGSRLTVL.

Concerning this clone: The CDR3 goes on 3 residues after the read ends, and that part is filled in from the germline J gene. V is TRBV12-3 or TRBV12-4 and J is TRBJ2-3, with 10 bases identical to TRBD1. This CDR3 comprises 16 residues. Trimming cost V 5 bases and J 3 bases; bases outside gene matches: 8. Partial CDR3 DNA: TGTGCCAGCAGTGCCTCGGGACAGGGGAAAACAGATACG. Protein product: CASSASGQGKTDT. The entire CDR3 is CASSASGQGKTDTQYF.

As regards this clone: The missing CDR3 end, 3 residues past where the read stops, is filled in from the germline J gene. The J gene is TRBJ1-5, the V gene TRBV19; 7 nucleotides align to TRBD1. V lost 1 base to trimming and J lost 3 bases; unmatched junction nucleotides: 3. Germline V CDR1 and CDR2: LNHDA, SQIVND (reference sequence). This CDR3 region has 15 residues. The CDR3 bases that were read are TGTGCCAGTAGTATAGGGGGACAGCCCAATCAGCCC. Translation gives CASSIGGQPNQP. The CDR3 in its entirety is CASSIGGQPNQPQHF.

Judged by frequency, this clone is medium-sized. The read terminates 3 residues before the CDR3 end, so the remaining end is supplied by the germline J gene. Other DNA sequences from this sample encode an identical CDR3 as well. The chain joins TRBV7-3 to TRBJ1-2; 8 bases align to TRBD1. Trimming at V came to 5 bases and at J to 7 bases, leaving 9 bases not matched to a gene. This CDR3 is built from 14 residues. CDR1 and CDR2 (germline): SGHTA, FQGTGA. CDR3 residues: CASSPGGESPGYTF. The CDR3 bases that were read are TGTGCCAGCAGCCCAGGGGGCGAAAGTCCTGGC. Supplemented by reference TRBV7-3 and TRBJ1-2, the full variable domain reads GAGVSQTPSNKVTEKGKYVELRCDPISGHTALYWYRQSLGQGPEFLIYFQGTGAADDSGLPNDRFFAVRPEGSVSTLKIQRTERGDSAVYLCASSPGGESPGYTFGSGTRLTVV.

A word on this clone: The DNA ends 3 residues before the CDR3 does, and the rest of the CDR3 is filled in from the germline J gene. V and J are TRBV7-9 and TRBJ2-5, with 9 bases identical to TRBD1. The germline V gene has CDR1 SEHNR and CDR2 FQNEAQ (reference sequence). The V segment lost 1 base and the J segment 6 bases; nucleotides outside the gene matches: 3. This CDR3 is 14 amino acids long. The CDR3 bases that were read are TGTGCCAGCAGCTTAGGGACAGGGGATAAGACC. Residues: CASSLGTGDKT. The full CDR3 is CASSLGTGDKTQYF. The entire variable domain, with the rest obtained from reference TRBV7-9 and TRBJ2-5, is as follows: DTGVSQNPRHKITKRGQNVTFRCDPISEHNRLYWYRQTLGQGPEFLTYFQNEAQLEKSRLLSDRFSAERPKGSFSTLEIQRTEQGDSAMYLCASSLGTGDKTQYFGPGTRLLVL.

In regard to this clone: The read terminates 3 residues before the CDR3 end, so the remaining end is supplied by the germline J gene. The chain links TRBV7-3 to TRBJ2-7; D may be TRBD1 (5 bases). V lost 4 bases to trimming and J lost 4 bases, with 11 bases between them. Germline CDR1 is SGHTA and CDR2 is FQGTGA. This CDR3 contains 13 residues. The CDR3 sequence: CASSWTAGYEQYF. Incomplete CDR3 DNA: TGTGCCAGCAGCTGGACGGCAGGGTACGAG.

For this clone: The CDR3 goes on 3 residues after the read ends, and that part is filled in from the germline J gene. The chain is built from TRBV5-5 and TRBJ2-7, with a weak D call TRBD1 (5 bases). CDR3 length equals 13 residues. The germline V and J ends were trimmed by 4 bases and 2 bases, with 10 bases remaining between them. The germline V gene has CDR1 SGHKS and CDR2 YYEKEE (reference sequence). CDR3 DNA (partial): TGTGCCAGCAGCCTGACAGCAGCCTACGAG. The encoded protein is CASSLTAAYE. The whole CDR3 protein is CASSLTAAYEQYF.

Comments on this clone: With the read ending 3 residues before the CDR3 end, the germline J gene is used to fill in that end. The chain uses TRBV11-2 and TRBJ2-1; 8 bases are a match to TRBD2. V lost 3 bases and J lost 7; bases outside the gene matches: 8. The germline gives CDR1 SGHAT, CDR2 FQNNGV. This CDR3 region has 15 residues. The part of the CDR3 DNA that was read is TGTGCCAGCAGCTTCTCTGCGGGAGGTTCAAATGAG. Amino acid sequence: CASSFSAGGSNE. From start to end, the CDR3 is CASSFSAGGSNEQFF. Based on the CDR3 plus reference TRBV11-2 and TRBJ2-1, the full variable domain is EAGVAQSPRYKIIEKRQSVAFWCNPISGHATLYWYQQILGQGPKLLIQFQNNGVVDDSQLPKDRFSAERLKGVDSTLKIQPAKLEDSAVYLCASSFSAGGSNEQFFGPGTRLTVL.

Regarding this clone: The read terminates 3 residues ahead of where the CDR3 ends, so the germline J gene completes it. The rearrangement links TRBV30 to TRBJ2-2, with a tentative D call TRBD2 (6 bases). This CDR3 spans 15 amino acids. Germline CDR1 and CDR2: GTSNPN and SVGIG (reference sequence). The V gene lost 5 bases and the J gene lost 2 bases, with 15 bases spanning the gap. The CDR3 DNA, read in part, is TGTGCCTGGGGCAGGAGGGCGCTTAACACCGGGGAG. It specifies CAWGRRALNTGE. The complete CDR3 protein is CAWGRRALNTGELFF.

About this clone itself: The CDR3 end is not reached by the read, which stops 3 residues before it; the germline J gene fills it in. The chain recombines TRBV7-2 with TRBJ2-3; tentatively, D is TRBD1 (6 bases). Germline loops: CDR1 SGHTA, CDR2 FQGNSA. V lost 5 bases and J lost 1, with 13 bases in between. The CDR3 is made up of 15 amino acids. CDR3 DNA (partial): TGTGCCAGCAGCACACTATACAGGGGCACAGATACG. The encoded protein is CASSTLYRGTDT. The full CDR3 protein is CASSTLYRGTDTQYF. Variable domain in full (rest from reference TRBV7-2 and TRBJ2-3): GAGVSQSPSNKVTEKGKDVELRCDPISGHTALYWYRQSLGQGLEFLIYFQGNSAPDKSGLPSDRFSAERTGGSVSTLTIQRTQQEDSAVYLCASSTLYRGTDTQYFGPGTRLTVL.

Concerning this clone itself: The read stops 3 residues short of the end of the CDR3; the missing end is completed from the germline J gene. The rearrangement links TRBV29-1 to TRBJ2-1; no clear D. Germline assignment: CDR1 SQVTM and CDR2 ANQGSEA. V was shortened by 1 base and J by 6 bases, with 10 bases between the two germline ends. This CDR3 has 13 amino acids. The CDR3: CSVEGLDGNEQFF. Incomplete CDR3 DNA: TGCAGCGTTGAAGGTCTAGATGGCAATGAG.

In the case of this clone: The read comes to an end 3 residues before the CDR3 does, leaving the germline J gene to fill in the end. The chain recombines TRBV2 with TRBJ1-1; 7 bases are a match to TRBD1. The junction had 11 bases not matched to a gene; V was cut back by 6 bases and J by 1 base. Germline CDR1 reads SNHLY; CDR2 reads FYNNEI. This CDR3 is built from 16 residues. CDR3 region: CASSATRHRGNTEAFF. The covered CDR3 bases are TGTGCCAGCAGCGCTACCCGACACAGGGGGAACACTGAA.

About this clone: Sequencing ends 3 residues short of the CDR3 end; the germline J gene provides the rest. This sequence joins TRBV10-2 and TRBJ2-7, with TRBD2 matching over 7 bases. The J segment lost 1 base and the V segment lost 3 bases, leaving 21 bases of the junction unmatched. In germline, CDR1 is WSHSY, CDR2 SAAADI. The CDR3 spans 20 residues. The part of the CDR3 DNA that was read is TGCGCCAGCAGTGATGGGGGGGGAGTAGCGAGAAGCCTACTTTCCTACGAG. Translation gives CASSDGGGVARSLLSYE. The full CDR3 is CASSDGGGVARSLLSYEQYF.

A note on this clone: The CDR3 end lies 3 residues beyond the end of the read and is filled in from the germline J gene. J is TRBJ2-1 and V is TRBV6-2 or TRBV6-3; 13 bases align to TRBD2. J was trimmed by 4 bases and V by 8 bases; bases with no gene match: 2. This CDR3 is built from 14 residues. Looked up from germline, CDR1 is MNHEY and CDR2 is SVGEGT. Incomplete CDR3 DNA: TGTGCCAGCGGACTAGCGGGAGTATACAATGAG. Translated, it gives CASGLAGVYNE. The whole CDR3 protein reads CASGLAGVYNEQFF.